This TCR beta chain was documented in a study of regulatory T cells in long-lasting Graves disease. The wider study: Persistent cases took antithyroid drugs over 5 years and stayed TSH receptor antibody positive.

The authors built TCR beta libraries using iRepertoire HTBI primers and Arm-PCR of CDR3 regions. TCRdb re-called the multiplex PCR reads through MiXCR, storing one row per CDR3 protein. The sample includes about 290,000 distinct CDR3 sequences, around a fifth seen only once; the top ten take more than 55%. Noted time point: persistent/refractory GD, antithyroid drugs over 5 years with positive TRAb. RNA isolated from PBMCs was used to make the TCR library. V lost 6 bases to trimming and J lost 0 bases, with 8 bases between them. CDR1 is MNHEY and CDR2 is SMNVEV in the germline V gene (reference sequence). This CDR3 is 13 amino acids long. Many counts were recorded for this clonotype. Its antigen remains unidentified. Whole-study findings and limits: TCR diversity in persistent Graves' patients was below that of newly diagnosed ones.

Source: peripheral blood mononuclear cells (PBMCs), taken when the disease was refractory, from a patient treated with antithyroid drugs. The rearrangement links TRBV27 to TRBJ1-1, with D unresolved. The TCR was taken from a female donor with Graves disease. In DNA form, the CDR3 reads TGTGCCAGCAGGTCAAGCCTGAACACTGAAGCTTTCTTT. Amino acid sequence: CASRSSLNTEAFF.